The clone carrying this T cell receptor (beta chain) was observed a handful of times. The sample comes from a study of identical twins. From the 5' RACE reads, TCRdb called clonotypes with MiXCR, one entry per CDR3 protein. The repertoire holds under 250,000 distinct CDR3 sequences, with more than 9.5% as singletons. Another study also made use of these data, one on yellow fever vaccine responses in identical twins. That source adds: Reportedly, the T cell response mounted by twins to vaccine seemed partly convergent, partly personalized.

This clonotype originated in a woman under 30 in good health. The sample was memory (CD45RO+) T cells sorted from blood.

The CDR3 protein is CASSQDSLAVDTQYF. As DNA, the CDR3 is TGTGCCAGCAGCCAAGACAGTCTAGCAGTCGATACGCAGTATTTT. The rearrangement uses TRBV3-1 and TRBJ2-3, with D possibly matching TRBD2 (5 bases). This CDR3 has 15 residues. Germline lookup yields CDR1 LGHDT and CDR2 YNNKEL (reference sequence). The V and J ends lost 0 bases and 6 bases respectively, with 13 bases between them.